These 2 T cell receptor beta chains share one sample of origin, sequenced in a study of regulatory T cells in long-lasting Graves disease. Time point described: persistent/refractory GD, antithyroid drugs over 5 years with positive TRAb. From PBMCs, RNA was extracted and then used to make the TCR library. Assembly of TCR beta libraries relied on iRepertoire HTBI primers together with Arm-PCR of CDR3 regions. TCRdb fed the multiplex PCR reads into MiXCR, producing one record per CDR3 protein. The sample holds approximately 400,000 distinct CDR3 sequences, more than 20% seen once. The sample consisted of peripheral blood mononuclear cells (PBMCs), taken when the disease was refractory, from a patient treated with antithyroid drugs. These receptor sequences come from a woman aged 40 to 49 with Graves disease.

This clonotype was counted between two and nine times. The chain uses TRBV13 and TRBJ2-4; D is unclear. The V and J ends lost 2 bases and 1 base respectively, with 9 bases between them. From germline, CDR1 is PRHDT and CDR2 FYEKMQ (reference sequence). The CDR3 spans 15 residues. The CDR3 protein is CASSLLTEAKNIQYF. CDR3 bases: TGTGCCAGCAGCTTATTAACCGAGGCCAAAAACATTCAGTACTTC. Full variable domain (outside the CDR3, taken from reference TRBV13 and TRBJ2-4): AAGVIQSPRHLIKEKRETATLKCYPIPRHDTVYWYQQGPGQDPQFLISFYEKMQSDKGSIPDRFSAQQFSDYHSELNMSSLELGDSALYFCASSLLTEAKNIQYFGAGTRLSVL.

The CDR3 reads CASSFSWERGTTYEQYF. Here the CDR3 DNA reads TGTGCCAGCAGCTTTTCGTGGGAGAGGGGGACAACCTACGAGCAGTACTTC. The chain links TRBV11-2 to TRBJ2-7; tentative D call: TRBD1 (6 bases). The CDR3 covers 17 residues. V gave up 3 bases and J gave up 2 bases, with 20 bases separating them. CDR1 and CDR2 from the germline V gene are SGHAT and FQNNGV.